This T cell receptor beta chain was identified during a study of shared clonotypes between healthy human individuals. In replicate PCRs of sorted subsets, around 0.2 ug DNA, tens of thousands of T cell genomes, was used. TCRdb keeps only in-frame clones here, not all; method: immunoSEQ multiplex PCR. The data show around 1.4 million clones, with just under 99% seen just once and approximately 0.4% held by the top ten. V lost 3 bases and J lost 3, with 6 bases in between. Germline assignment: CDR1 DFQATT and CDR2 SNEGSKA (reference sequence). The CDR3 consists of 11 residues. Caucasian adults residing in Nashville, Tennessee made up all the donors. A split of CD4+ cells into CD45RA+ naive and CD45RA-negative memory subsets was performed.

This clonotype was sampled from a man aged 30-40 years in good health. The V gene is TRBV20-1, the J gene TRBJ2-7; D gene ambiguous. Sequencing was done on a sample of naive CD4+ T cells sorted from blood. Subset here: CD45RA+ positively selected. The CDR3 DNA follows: TGCAGTGCTAGTAACCGCTACGAGCAGTACTTC. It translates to CSASNRYEQYF.